This T cell receptor beta chain was found in a study of T cell responses to AZD1222 COVID-19 vaccine. Germline CDR1 reads MGHDK; CDR2 reads SYGVNS. The CDR3 length is 12 residues. V was trimmed by 1 base and J by 7 bases, leaving 7 bases between them. Profiling relied on immunoSEQ multiplex PCR, and the TCRdb table lists in-frame clones only, not all of them. The table records about 49,000 clones, around four fifths of them present only once. The sequencing used peripheral blood, collected on day 0 of MenACWY control vaccination. The origin of this receptor is an adult in good health. The V and J genes are TRBV25-1 and TRBJ2-5; no clear D. The CDR3 nucleotides are TGTGCCAGCAGTGAATTCGGCGGGACCCAGTACTTC. Amino acid sequence: CASSEFGGTQYF.